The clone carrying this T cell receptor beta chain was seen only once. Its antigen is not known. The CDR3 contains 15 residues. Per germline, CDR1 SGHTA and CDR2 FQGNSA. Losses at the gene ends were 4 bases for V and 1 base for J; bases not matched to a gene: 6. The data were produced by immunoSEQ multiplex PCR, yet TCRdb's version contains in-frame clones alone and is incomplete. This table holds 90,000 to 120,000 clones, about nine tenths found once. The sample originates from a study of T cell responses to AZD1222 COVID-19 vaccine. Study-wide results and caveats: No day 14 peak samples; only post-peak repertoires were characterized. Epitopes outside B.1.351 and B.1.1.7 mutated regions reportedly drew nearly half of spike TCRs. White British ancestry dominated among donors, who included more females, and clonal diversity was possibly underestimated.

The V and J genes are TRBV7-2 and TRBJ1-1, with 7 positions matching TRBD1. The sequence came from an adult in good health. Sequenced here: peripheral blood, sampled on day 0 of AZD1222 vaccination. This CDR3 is CASSSTGAENTEAFF. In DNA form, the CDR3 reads TGTGCCAGCAGCTCTACAGGGGCCGAGAACACTGAAGCTTTCTTT.